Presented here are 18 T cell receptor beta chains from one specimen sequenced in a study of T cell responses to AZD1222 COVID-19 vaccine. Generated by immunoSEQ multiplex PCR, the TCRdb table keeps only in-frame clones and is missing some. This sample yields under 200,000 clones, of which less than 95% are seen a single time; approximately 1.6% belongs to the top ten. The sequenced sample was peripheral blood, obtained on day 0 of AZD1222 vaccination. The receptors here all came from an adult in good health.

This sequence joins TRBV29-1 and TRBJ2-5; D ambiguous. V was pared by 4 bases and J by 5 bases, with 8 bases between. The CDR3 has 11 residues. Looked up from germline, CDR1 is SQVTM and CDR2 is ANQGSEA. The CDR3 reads CSVVVIETQYF. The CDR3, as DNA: TGCAGCGTTGTGGTGATTGAGACCCAGTACTTC. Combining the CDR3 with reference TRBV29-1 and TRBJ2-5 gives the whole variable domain SAVISQKPSRDICQRGTSLTIQCQVDSQVTMMFWYRQQPGQSLTLIATANQGSEATYESGFVIDKFPISRPNLTFSTLTVSNMSPEDSSIYLCSVVVIETQYFGPGTRLLVL.

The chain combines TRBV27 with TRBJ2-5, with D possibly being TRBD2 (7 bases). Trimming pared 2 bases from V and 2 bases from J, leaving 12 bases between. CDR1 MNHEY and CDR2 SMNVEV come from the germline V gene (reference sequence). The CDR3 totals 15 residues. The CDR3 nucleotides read TGTGCCAGCAGTTTAGGGGGGGGGACACAAGAGACCCAGTACTTC. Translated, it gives CASSLGGGTQETQYF.

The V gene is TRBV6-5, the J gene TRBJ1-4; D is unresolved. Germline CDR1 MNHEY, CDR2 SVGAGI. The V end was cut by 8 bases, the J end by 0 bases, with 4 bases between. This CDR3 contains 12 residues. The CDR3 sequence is CASAATNEKLFF. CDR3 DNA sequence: TGTGCCAGCGCTGCAACTAATGAAAAACTGTTTTTT.

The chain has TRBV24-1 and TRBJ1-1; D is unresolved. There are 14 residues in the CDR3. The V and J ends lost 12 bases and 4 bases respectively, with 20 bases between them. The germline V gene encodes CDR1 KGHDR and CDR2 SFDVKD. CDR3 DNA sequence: TGTGCCTCCCGTTCAAATGACGGCACCACTGAAGCTTTCTTT. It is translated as CASRSNDGTTEAFF.

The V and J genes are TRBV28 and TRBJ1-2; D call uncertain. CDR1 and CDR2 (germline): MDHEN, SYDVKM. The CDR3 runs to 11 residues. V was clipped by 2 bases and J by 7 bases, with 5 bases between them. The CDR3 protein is CASSLTGGYTF. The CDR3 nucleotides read TGTGCCAGCAGTTTAACGGGTGGCTACACCTTC.

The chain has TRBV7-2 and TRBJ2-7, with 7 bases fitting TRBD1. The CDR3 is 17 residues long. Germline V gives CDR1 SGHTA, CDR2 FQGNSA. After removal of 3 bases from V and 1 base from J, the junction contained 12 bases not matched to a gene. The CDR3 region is CASSFATGTAYSYEQYF. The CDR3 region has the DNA TGTGCCAGCAGCTTCGCCACCGGGACAGCCTATTCCTACGAGCAGTACTTC.

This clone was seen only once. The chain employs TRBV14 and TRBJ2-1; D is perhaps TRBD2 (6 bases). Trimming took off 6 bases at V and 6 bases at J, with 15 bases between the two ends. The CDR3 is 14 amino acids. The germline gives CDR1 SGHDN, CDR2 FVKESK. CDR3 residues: CASRGLGVGNEQFF. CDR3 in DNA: TGTGCCAGCAGGGGACTCGGGGTTGGCAATGAGCAGTTCTTC.

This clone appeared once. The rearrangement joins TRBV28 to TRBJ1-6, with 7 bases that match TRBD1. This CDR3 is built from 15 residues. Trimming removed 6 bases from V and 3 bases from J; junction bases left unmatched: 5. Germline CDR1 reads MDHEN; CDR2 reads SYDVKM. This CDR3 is CASRVQGHYNSPLHF. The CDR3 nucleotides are TGTGCCAGCAGGGTACAGGGGCACTATAATTCACCCCTCCACTTT.

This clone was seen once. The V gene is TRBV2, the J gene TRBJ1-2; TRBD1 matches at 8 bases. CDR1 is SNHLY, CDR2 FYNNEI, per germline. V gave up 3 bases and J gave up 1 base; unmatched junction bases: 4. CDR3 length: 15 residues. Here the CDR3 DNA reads TGTGCCAGCAGTGACCCGGGACAGGTTAACTATGGCTACACCTTC. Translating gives CASSDPGQVNYGYTF.

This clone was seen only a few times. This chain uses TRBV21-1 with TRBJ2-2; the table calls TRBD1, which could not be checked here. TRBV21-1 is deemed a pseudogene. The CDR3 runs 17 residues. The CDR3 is CASSQDGGQVSPGELFF. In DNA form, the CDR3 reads TGTGCCAGCAGCCAGGATGGGGGACAGGTAAGCCCCGGGGAGCTGTTTTTT.

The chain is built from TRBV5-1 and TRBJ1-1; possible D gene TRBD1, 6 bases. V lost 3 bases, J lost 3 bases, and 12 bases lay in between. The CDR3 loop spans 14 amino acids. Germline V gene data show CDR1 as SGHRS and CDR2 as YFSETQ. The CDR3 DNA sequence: TGCGCCAGCAGCTATAACCCAGGGGACACTGAAGCTTTCTTT. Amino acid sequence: CASSYNPGDTEAFF.

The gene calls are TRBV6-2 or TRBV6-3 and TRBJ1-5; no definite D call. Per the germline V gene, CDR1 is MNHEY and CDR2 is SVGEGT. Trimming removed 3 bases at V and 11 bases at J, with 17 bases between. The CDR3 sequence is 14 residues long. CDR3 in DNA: TGTGCCAGCAGTTATAGGCCCCGGGGAACGTCCCAGCATTTT. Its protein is CASSYRPRGTSQHF.

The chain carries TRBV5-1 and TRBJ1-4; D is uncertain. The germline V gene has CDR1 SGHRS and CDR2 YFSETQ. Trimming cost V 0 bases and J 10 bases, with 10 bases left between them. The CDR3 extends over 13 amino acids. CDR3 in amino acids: CASSLDTGGKLFF. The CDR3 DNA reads TGCGCCAGCAGCTTGGACACCGGAGGAAAACTGTTTTTT.

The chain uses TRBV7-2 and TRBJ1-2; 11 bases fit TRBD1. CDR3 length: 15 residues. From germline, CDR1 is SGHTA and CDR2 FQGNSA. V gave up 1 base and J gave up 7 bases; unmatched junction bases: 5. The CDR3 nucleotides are TGTGCCAGCAGCTTAGGTGGACAGGGGGCGACTGGCTACACCTTC. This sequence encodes CASSLGGQGATGYTF.

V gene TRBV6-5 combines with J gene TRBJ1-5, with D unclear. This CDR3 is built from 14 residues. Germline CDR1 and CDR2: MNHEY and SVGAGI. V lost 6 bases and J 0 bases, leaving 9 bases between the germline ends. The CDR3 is CASRGTLSNQPQHF. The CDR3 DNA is TGTGCCAGCAGGGGCACCCTTAGCAATCAGCCCCAGCATTTT.

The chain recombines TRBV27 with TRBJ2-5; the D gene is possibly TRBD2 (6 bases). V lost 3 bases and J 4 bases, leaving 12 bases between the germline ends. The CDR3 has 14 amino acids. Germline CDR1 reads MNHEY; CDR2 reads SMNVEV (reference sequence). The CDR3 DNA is TGTGCCAGCAGTTTGATCCTAGCGCCAGAGACCCAGTACTTC. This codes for CASSLILAPETQYF.

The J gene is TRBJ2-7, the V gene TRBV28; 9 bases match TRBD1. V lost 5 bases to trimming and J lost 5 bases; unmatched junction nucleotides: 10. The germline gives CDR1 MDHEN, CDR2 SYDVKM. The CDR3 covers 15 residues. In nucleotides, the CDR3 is TGTGCCAGCAGTCCGGCCGGGACAGGGATCCACGAGCAGTACTTC. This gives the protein CASSPAGTGIHEQYF.

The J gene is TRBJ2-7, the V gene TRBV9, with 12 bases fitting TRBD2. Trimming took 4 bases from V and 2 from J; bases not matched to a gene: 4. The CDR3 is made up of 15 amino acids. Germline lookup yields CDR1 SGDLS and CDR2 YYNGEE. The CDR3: CASSPRLAGAYEQYF. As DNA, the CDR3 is TGTGCCAGCAGCCCGCGACTAGCGGGGGCCTACGAGCAGTACTTC.